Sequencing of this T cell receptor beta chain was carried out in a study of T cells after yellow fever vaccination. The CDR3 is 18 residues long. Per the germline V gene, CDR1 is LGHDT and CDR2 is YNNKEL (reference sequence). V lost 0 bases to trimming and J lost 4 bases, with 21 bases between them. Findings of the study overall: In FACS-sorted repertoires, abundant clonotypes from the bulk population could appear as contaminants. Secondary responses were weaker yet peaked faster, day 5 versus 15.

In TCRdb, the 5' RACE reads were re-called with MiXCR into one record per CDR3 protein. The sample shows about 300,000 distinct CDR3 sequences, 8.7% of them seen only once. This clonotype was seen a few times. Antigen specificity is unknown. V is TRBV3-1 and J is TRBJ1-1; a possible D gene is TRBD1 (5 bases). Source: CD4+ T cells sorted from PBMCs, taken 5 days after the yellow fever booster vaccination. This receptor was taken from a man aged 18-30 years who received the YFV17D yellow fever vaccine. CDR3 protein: CASSQDYFMRGSSTEAFF. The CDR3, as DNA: TGTGCCAGCAGCCAAGACTATTTTATGAGGGGCTCGAGCACTGAAGCTTTCTTT.